Listed below are T cell receptor beta chains from one sample, sequenced in a study of T-cell reconstitution after alpha-beta-depleted transplantation in children. MiXCR, run by TCRdb on the PCR reads, gives a single entry per CDR3 protein. This sample has approximately 350,000 distinct CDR3 sequences, with 15% to 20% found just once. The specimen comprised PBMCs, mostly from graft donor cells, sampled 360 days after TCRalphabeta/CD19-depleted stem cell transplant. The receptors derive from a male patient aged 2 to 9 who had a stem cell transplant for acute lymphoblastic leukemia, so the T cells may come from the graft donor. CDR3s include the opening cysteine and the closing phenylalanine or tryptophan. D genes are given only for firm matches. Only part of the rows carry a size: once, few, many, or a class if the clone is expanded.

v_gene,abundance,d_gene,j_gene,CDR3aa,CDR3nt
TRBV3-1,NA,NA,TRBJ2-5,CASSQVSGEETQYF,TGTGCCAGCAGCCAAGTTTCCGGGGAAGAGACCCAGTACTTC
TRBV10-3,few,NA,TRBJ2-5,CAISFEGQETQYF,TGTGCCATCAGTTTCGAGGGGCAAGAGACCCAGTACTTC
TRBV28,NA,TRBD1,TRBJ1-5,CASSLWIGTDSNQPQHF,TGTGCCAGCAGTTTATGGATCGGGACAGATAGCAATCAGCCCCAGCATTTT
TRBV12-3/TRBV12-4,NA,NA,TRBJ2-2,CASSLGGAYRGRTGELFF,TGTGCCAGCAGCCTCGGGGGGGCTTACAGGGGGCGAACCGGGGAGCTGTTTTTT
TRBV12-3/TRBV12-4,NA,NA,TRBJ2-2,CASSLETQLNTGELFF,TGTGCCAGCAGTTTAGAGACCCAGTTGAACACCGGGGAGCTGTTTTTT
TRBV11-2,NA,NA,TRBJ1-5,CASSLGGRQPQHF,TGTGCCAGCAGCTTAGGGGGTCGGCAGCCCCAGCATTTT
TRBV5-1,few,TRBD1,TRBJ2-2,CASSLDGGTGGSTGELFF,TGCGCCAGCAGCTTGGATGGTGGGACAGGGGGCAGCACCGGGGAGCTGTTTTTT
TRBV13,NA,TRBD2,TRBJ2-7,CASSLGLARNEQYF,TGTGCCAGCAGCTTGGGACTAGCGAGGAACGAGCAGTACTTC
TRBV7-9,many,TRBD1,TRBJ1-1,CASSPLQGARTEAFF,TGTGCCAGCAGCCCCCTACAGGGGGCGCGCACTGAAGCTTTCTTT
TRBV18,NA,NA,TRBJ2-3,CASSPETGVRDTQYF,TGTGCCAGCTCACCAGAGACGGGTGTGAGAGATACGCAGTATTTT
TRBV6-2/TRBV6-3,few,NA,TRBJ2-1,CASRLPRYNEQFF,TGTGCCAGCAGATTACCTAGATACAATGAGCAGTTCTTC
TRBV7-2,NA,NA,TRBJ2-5,CASSLAFRQETQYF,TGTGCCAGCAGCTTAGCCTTCAGGCAAGAGACCCAGTACTTC
TRBV11-1,NA,NA,TRBJ2-5,CASAGTVFQETQYF,TGTGCCAGCGCGGGTACGGTATTCCAAGAGACCCAGTACTTC
TRBV11-2,NA,TRBD2,TRBJ2-1,CASSESGRVYNEQFF,TGTGCCAGCAGCGAAAGCGGGAGGGTCTACAATGAGCAGTTCTTC
TRBV19,NA,NA,TRBJ2-1,CATQYGGDNEQFF,TGTGCCACTCAATACGGAGGGGACAATGAGCAGTTCTTC
TRBV4-3,NA,NA,TRBJ1-4,CASSQGGTRSNEKLFF,TGCGCCAGCAGCCAAGGGGGGACACGGAGTAATGAAAAACTGTTTTTT
TRBV7-7,few,NA,TRBJ2-7,CASSLDSRPLGFEQYF,TGTGCTAGCAGCTTAGATTCTCGACCCCTCGGATTTGAGCAGTACTTC
TRBV7-2,NA,TRBD1,TRBJ2-5,CASSSPTGSWGETQYF,TGTGCCAGCAGCTCCCCGACAGGGTCCTGGGGAGAGACCCAGTACTTC
TRBV20-1,few,NA,TRBJ2-4,CSARTGLFVPIAKNIQYF,TGCAGTGCTCGGACCGGCCTTTTTGTCCCTATAGCCAAAAACATTCAGTACTTC
TRBV28,NA,NA,TRBJ2-1,CASTLGHEQFF,TGTGCCAGCACCCTCGGCCATGAGCAGTTCTTC
TRBV12-3/TRBV12-4,few,NA,TRBJ2-7,CASSQKFFGDLGLEQYF,NA
TRBV5-1,NA,NA,TRBJ2-7,CASSLDSGTYEQYF,TGCGCCAGCAGCTTGGATTCGGGGACCTACGAGCAGTACTTC
TRBV4-1,NA,TRBD1,TRBJ1-5,CASSQVPGQGNSNQPQHF,TGCGCCAGCAGCCAAGTTCCGGGACAGGGTAATAGCAATCAGCCCCAGCATTTT
TRBV6-5,few,NA,TRBJ2-2,CASSYRVGELFF,TGTGCCAGCAGTTACAGGGTCGGGGAGCTGTTTTTT
TRBV7-9,NA,NA,TRBJ1-6,CASSRMPSVNSPLHF,TGTGCCAGCAGCCGTATGCCGAGCGTTAATTCACCCCTCCACTTT
TRBV4-2,NA,TRBD2,TRBJ2-5,CASSQSIAGAAETQYF,TGTGCCAGCAGCCAATCTATAGCGGGAGCAGCAGAGACCCAGTACTTC
TRBV5-6,few,TRBD2,TRBJ2-7,CASRLGLAGSYEQYF,TGTGCCAGCAGGTTGGGACTAGCGGGCTCATACGAGCAGTACTTC
TRBV4-2,NA,NA,TRBJ2-3,CASSQGETGPTDTQYF,TGTGCCAGCAGCCAAGGCGAAACTGGACCCACAGATACGCAGTATTTT
TRBV28,many,NA,TRBJ2-7,CASSSLFSRAGSYEQYF,TGTGCCAGCAGCTCCCTTTTTTCTAGGGCAGGCTCCTACGAGCAGTACTTC
TRBV18,few,NA,TRBJ2-7,CASSPSWDFDEQYF,TGTGCCAGCTCACCAAGCTGGGACTTCGACGAGCAGTACTTC
TRBV11-2,NA,NA,TRBJ2-2,CASSLGYYTTNTGELFF,TGTGCCAGCAGCTTAGGGTATTACACAACGAACACCGGGGAGCTGTTTTTT
TRBV12-3/TRBV12-4,many,TRBD2,TRBJ2-1,CASSLGLASDEQFF,TGTGCCAGCAGTCTCGGACTAGCTAGTGATGAGCAGTTCTTC
TRBV19,few,NA,TRBJ1-1,CASSIGAVMNTEAFF,TGTGCCAGTAGTATAGGGGCCGTCATGAACACTGAAGCTTTCTTT
TRBV18,NA,TRBD1,TRBJ2-7,CASSPSRDRGRYEQYF,TGTGCCAGCTCACCATCCCGGGACAGGGGACGCTACGAGCAGTACTTC
TRBV12-3/TRBV12-4,NA,TRBD2,TRBJ2-1,CASRTLAGVGFDEQFF,TGTGCCAGCAGGACACTAGCGGGAGTAGGATTCGATGAGCAGTTCTTC
TRBV25-1,once,NA,TRBJ2-5,CASSTTVVETQYF,TGTGCCAGCAGTACGACAGTTGTAGAGACCCAGTACTTC
TRBV4-2,NA,NA,TRBJ1-1,CASSQGKSEAFF,TGTGCCAGCAGCCAGGGGAAGTCTGAAGCTTTCTTT
TRBV12-3/TRBV12-4,NA,TRBD1,TRBJ2-2,CASTLTGGAYTGELFF,TGTGCCAGCACCTTGACAGGGGGCGCGTACACCGGGGAGCTGTTTTTT
TRBV5-6,many,NA,TRBJ2-5,CASSPGAIQETQYF,TGTGCCAGCAGCCCGGGAGCTATCCAAGAGACCCAGTACTTC
TRBV29-1,once,TRBD2,TRBJ2-3,CSVEGLAGTTDTQYF,TGCAGCGTTGAAGGGCTAGCGGGGACCACAGATACGCAGTATTTT
TRBV28,NA,TRBD2,TRBJ2-1,CASSLLGFQREFDNEQFF,TGTGCCAGCAGTTTATTGGGCTTTCAGCGGGAGTTCGACAATGAGCAGTTCTTC
TRBV12-3/TRBV12-4,many,NA,TRBJ2-5,CASSLGSGIRVETQYF,TGTGCCAGCAGTTTAGGGAGCGGAATTCGGGTGGAGACCCAGTACTTC
TRBV20-1,NA,NA,TRBJ2-7,CSARSGTRRLYEQYF,TGCAGTGCTAGGAGCGGGACAAGGCGGCTCTACGAGCAGTACTTC
TRBV3-1,few,NA,TRBJ1-4,CASSQVPGRGQGSEKLFF,TGTGCCAGCAGCCAAGTCCCCGGGCGGGGTCAAGGGAGTGAAAAACTGTTTTTT
TRBV30,few,NA,TRBJ2-1,CAVLGYNEQFF,TGTGCCGTTCTAGGGTACAATGAGCAGTTCTTC
TRBV10-2,NA,NA,TRBJ1-6,CASGAGGDYSYNSPLHF,TGCGCCAGCGGTGCCGGGGGAGACTACTCCTATAATTCACCCCTCCACTTT
TRBV5-1,few,NA,TRBJ2-2,CASSAAGTNTGELFF,TGCGCCAGCAGCGCCGCCGGGACAAACACCGGGGAGCTGTTTTTT
TRBV6-5,NA,TRBD2,TRBJ2-2,CASSYMTSGSGHTGELFF,TGTGCCAGCAGTTACATGACTAGCGGGAGTGGGCACACCGGGGAGCTGTTTTTT
TRBV4-3,few,NA,TRBJ2-7,CASSHVYEQYF,TGCGCCAGCAGCCATGTTTACGAGCAGTACTTC
TRBV29-1,NA,NA,TRBJ2-2,CSARGGGYTGELFF,TGCAGCGCCAGGGGGGGAGGTTACACCGGGGAGCTGTTTTTT
TRBV12-3/TRBV12-4,NA,TRBD2,TRBJ2-1,CASSPPGLAGGNEQFF,TGTGCCAGCAGTCCCCCGGGACTAGCGGGAGGTAATGAGCAGTTCTTC
TRBV6-1,NA,TRBD2,TRBJ2-2,CASRGTSGMLTGELFF,TGTGCCAGCAGGGGGACTAGCGGGATGCTCACCGGGGAGCTGTTTTTT